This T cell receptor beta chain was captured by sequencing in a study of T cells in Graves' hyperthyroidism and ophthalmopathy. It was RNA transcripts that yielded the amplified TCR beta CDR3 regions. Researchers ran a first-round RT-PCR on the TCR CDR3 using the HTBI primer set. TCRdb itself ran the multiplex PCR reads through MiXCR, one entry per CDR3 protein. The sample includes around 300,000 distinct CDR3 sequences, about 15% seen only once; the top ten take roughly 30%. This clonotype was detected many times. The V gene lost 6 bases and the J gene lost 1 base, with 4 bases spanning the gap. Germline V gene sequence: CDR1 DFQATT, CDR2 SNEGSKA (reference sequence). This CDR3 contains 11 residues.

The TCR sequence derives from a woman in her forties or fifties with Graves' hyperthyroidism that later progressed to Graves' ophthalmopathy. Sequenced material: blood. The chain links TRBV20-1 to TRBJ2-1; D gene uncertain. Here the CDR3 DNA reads TGCAGTGCAGGGTCCTACAATGAGCAGTTCTTC. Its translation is CSAGSYNEQFF.